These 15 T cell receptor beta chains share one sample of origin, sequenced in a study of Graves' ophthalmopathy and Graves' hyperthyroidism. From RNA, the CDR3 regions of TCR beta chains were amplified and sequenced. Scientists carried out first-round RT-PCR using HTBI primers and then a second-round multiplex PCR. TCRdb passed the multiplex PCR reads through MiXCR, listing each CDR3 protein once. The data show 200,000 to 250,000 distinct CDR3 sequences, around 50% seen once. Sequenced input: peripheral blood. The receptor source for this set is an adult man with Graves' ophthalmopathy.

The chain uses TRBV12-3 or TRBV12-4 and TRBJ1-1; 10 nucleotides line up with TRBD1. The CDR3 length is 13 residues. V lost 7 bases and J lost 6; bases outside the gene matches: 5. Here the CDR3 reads CASTATGGSEAFF. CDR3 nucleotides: TGTGCCAGCACCGCGACAGGGGGCTCTGAAGCTTTCTTT.

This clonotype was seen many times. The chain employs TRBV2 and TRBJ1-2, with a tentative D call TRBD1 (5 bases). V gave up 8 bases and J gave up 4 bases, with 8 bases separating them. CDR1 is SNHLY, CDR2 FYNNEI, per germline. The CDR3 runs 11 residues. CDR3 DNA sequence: TGTGCCAGCGGGCAGGGCTATGGCTACACCTTC. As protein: CASGQGYGYTF.

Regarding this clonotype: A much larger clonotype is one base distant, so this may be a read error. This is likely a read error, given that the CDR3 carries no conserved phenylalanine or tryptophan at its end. DNA of the CDR3: TGCAGCGTTATGACAGGGTATGACTATGGCTACACCGTC. This encodes CSVMTGYDYGYTV. The chain carries TRBV29-1 and TRBJ1-2; TRBD1 aligns across 7 bases. The CDR3 totals 13 residues. V lost 5 bases and J lost 3; bases outside the gene matches: 6. Germline V gene sequence: CDR1 SQVTM, CDR2 ANQGSEA.

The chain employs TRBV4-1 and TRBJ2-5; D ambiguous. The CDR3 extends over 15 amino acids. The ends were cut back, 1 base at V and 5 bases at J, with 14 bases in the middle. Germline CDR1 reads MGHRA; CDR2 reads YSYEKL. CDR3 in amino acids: CASSQADLSRETQYF. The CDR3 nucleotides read TGCGCCAGCAGCCAAGCAGACCTAAGCCGGGAGACCCAGTACTTC.

The CDR3 region has the DNA TGCAGTGCTAGAGATTTGAGTCCCAACTTCATTTATAGCAATCAGCCCCAGCATTTT. Encoded protein: CSARDLSPNFIYSNQPQHF. V is TRBV20-1 and J is TRBJ1-5; D unclear. Germline V gene sequence: CDR1 DFQATT, CDR2 SNEGSKA (reference sequence). Trimming left V 0 bases short and J 0 bases short, with 21 bases between. The CDR3 loop spans 19 amino acids.

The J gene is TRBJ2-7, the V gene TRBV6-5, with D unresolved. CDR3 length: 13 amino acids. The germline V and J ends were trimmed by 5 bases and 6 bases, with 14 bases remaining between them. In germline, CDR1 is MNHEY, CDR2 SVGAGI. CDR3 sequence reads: CASSTPFSGEQYF. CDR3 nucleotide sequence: TGTGCCAGCAGTACGCCGTTCTCGGGCGAGCAGTACTTC.

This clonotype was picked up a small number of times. CDR3 DNA sequence: TGCGCCAGCAGTGGAGGGGGAGAGACCCAGTACTTC. This translates into CASSGGGETQYF. The V call is TRBV10-1, the J call TRBJ2-5; weak D call: TRBD1 (6 bases). Between the trimmed V and J ends, which lost 4 bases and 4 bases, there was a span of 7 bases. The CDR3 is made up of 12 amino acids. Germline V gene sequence: CDR1 WNHNN, CDR2 SYGVQD (reference sequence).

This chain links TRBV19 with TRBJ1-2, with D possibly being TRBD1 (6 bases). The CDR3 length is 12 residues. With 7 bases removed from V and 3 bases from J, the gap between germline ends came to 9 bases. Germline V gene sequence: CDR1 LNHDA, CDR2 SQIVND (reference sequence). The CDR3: CASTGGYYGYTF. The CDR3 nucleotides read TGTGCCAGTACCGGGGGCTACTATGGCTACACCTTC.

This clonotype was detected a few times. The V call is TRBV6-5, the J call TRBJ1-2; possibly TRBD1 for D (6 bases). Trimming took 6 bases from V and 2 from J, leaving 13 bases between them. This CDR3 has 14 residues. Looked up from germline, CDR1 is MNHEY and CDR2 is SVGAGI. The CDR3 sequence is CASSPGQPNYGYTF. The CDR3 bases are TGTGCCAGCAGCCCCGGACAGCCCAACTATGGCTACACCTTC.

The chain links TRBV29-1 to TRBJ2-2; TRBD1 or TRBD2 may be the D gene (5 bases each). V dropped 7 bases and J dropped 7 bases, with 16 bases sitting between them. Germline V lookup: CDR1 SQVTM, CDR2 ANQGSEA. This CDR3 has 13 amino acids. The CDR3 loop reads CSAGTAQSGELFF. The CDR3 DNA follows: TGCAGCGCAGGGACGGCGCAAAGCGGGGAGCTGTTTTTT.

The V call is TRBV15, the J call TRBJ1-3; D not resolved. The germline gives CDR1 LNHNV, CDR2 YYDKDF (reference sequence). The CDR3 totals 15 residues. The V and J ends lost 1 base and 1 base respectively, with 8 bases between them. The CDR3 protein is CATSRVWGSGNTIYF. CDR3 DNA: TGTGCCACCAGCAGAGTGTGGGGTTCTGGAAACACCATATATTTT.

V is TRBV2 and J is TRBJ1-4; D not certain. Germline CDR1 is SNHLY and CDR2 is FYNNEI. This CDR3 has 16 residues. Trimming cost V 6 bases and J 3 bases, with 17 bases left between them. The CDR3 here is CASSAGSSGPNEKLFF. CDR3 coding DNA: TGTGCCAGCAGCGCCGGGTCTAGTGGGCCTAATGAAAAACTGTTTTTT. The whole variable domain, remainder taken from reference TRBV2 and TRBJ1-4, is EPEVTQTPSHQVTQMGQEVILRCVPISNHLYFYWYRQILGQKVEFLVSFYNNEISEKSEIFDDQFSVERPDGSNFTLKIRSTKLEDSAMYFCASSAGSSGPNEKLFFGSGTQLSVL.

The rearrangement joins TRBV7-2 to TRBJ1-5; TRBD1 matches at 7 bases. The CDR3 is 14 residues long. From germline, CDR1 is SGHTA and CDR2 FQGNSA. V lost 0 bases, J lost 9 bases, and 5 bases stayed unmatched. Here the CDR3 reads CASSLALGDRPQHF. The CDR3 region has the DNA TGTGCCAGCAGCTTAGCGCTAGGGGACAGGCCCCAGCATTTT.

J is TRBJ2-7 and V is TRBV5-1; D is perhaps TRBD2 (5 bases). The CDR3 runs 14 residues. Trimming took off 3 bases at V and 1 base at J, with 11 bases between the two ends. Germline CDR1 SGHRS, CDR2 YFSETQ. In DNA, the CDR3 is TGCGCCAGCAGCTCGTTAAGGGAGTCCTACGAGCAGTACTTC. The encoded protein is CASSSLRESYEQYF.

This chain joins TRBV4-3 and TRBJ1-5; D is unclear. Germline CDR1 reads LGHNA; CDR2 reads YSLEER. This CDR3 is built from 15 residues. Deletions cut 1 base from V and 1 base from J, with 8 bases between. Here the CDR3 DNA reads TGCGCCAGCAGCCAAGCACGAGGGAGCAATCAGCCCCAGCATTTT. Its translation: CASSQARGSNQPQHF.